Listed below are T cell receptor beta chains from one sample, sequenced in a study of shared clonotypes between healthy human individuals. Using immunoSEQ multiplex PCR, the repertoire was profiled, and TCRdb retains in-frame clones only, with some absent. The table has around 320,000 clones, around nine tenths seen once. Sequenced: memory CD8+ T cells sorted from blood. The receptors here all came from a man aged 18 to 30 in good health. Each CDR3 is given with its conserved first and last residue. D genes are given only for firm matches. The size entry is marked missing in some rows and otherwise reads once, few, many or a size class.

j_call: TRBJ1-1
clone_size: .
v_call: TRBV19
d_call: .
cdr3_nt: TGTGCCAGCAAAATGGGAAACACTGAAGCTTTCTTT
cdr3_aa: CASKMGNTEAFF

j_call: TRBJ1-2
clone_size: .
v_call: TRBV15
d_call: TRBD1
cdr3_nt: TGTGCCACCAGCACCGAGACAGGGTACTATGGCTACACCTTC
cdr3_aa: CATSTETGYYGYTF

j_call: TRBJ2-7
clone_size: once
v_call: TRBV4-1
d_call: .
cdr3_nt: TGCGCCAGCAGCCAAGGTCCGGGAGAAGCCCACGAGCAGTACTTC
cdr3_aa: CASSQGPGEAHEQYF

j_call: TRBJ2-7
clone_size: .
v_call: TRBV13
d_call: .
cdr3_nt: TGTGCCAGCAGCATCTCTGACGATGGCTACGAGCAGTACTTC
cdr3_aa: CASSISDDGYEQYF

j_call: TRBJ1-6
clone_size: .
v_call: TRBV5-1
d_call: .
cdr3_nt: TGCGCCAGCAGCGTCACGGAAAGCTCCTATAATTCACCCCTCCACTTT
cdr3_aa: CASSVTESSYNSPLHF

j_call: TRBJ2-6
clone_size: .
v_call: TRBV7-8
d_call: TRBD2
cdr3_nt: TGTGCCAGCAGCTTCTCGACTAGCGGGAGCTCCTCGTTCGGGGCCAACGTCCTGACTTTC
cdr3_aa: CASSFSTSGSSSFGANVLTF

j_call: TRBJ2-5
clone_size: .
v_call: TRBV4-3
d_call: .
cdr3_nt: TGCGCCAGCAGCCAAGTAAGACGGAGACAGGTGGAAGAGACCCAGTACTTC
cdr3_aa: CASSQVRRRQVEETQYF

j_call: TRBJ2-7
clone_size: .
v_call: TRBV28
d_call: TRBD1
cdr3_nt: TGTGCCAGCAGTCAACAGGGGGGCCGCTCCTACGAGCAGTACTTC
cdr3_aa: CASSQQGGRSYEQYF

j_call: TRBJ2-3
clone_size: .
v_call: TRBV6-4
d_call: TRBD2
cdr3_nt: TGTGCCAGCACCCCGACTAGCGGAAGCACAGATACGCAGTATTTT
cdr3_aa: CASTPTSGSTDTQYF

j_call: TRBJ1-1
clone_size: once
v_call: TRBV7-2
d_call: .
cdr3_nt: TGTGCCAGCAGCTTAGCTTTCGGCCACACTGAAGCTTTCTTT
cdr3_aa: CASSLAFGHTEAFF

j_call: TRBJ1-5
clone_size: once
v_call: TRBV27
d_call: .
cdr3_nt: TGTGCCAGCAGCCCTACAGGTAGCAATCAGCCCCAGCATTTT
cdr3_aa: CASSPTGSNQPQHF

j_call: TRBJ2-2
clone_size: once
v_call: TRBV18
d_call: .
cdr3_nt: TGTGCCAGCTCACCTGCGAACACCGGGGAGCTGTTTTTT
cdr3_aa: CASSPANTGELFF

j_call: TRBJ2-3
clone_size: once
v_call: TRBV4-3
d_call: .
cdr3_nt: TGCGCCAGCAGCCAAGATTTGGGGAGAACAGATACGCAGTATTTT
cdr3_aa: CASSQDLGRTDTQYF

j_call: TRBJ2-7
clone_size: .
v_call: TRBV9
d_call: .
cdr3_nt: TGTGCCAGCAGCCCTAGTCGGGGCTCCTCCTACGAGCAGTACTTC
cdr3_aa: CASSPSRGSSYEQYF

j_call: TRBJ2-7
clone_size: medium-sized
v_call: TRBV5-6
d_call: .
cdr3_nt: TGTGCCAGCAGCTTGGCTGTACGGCAAGACGAGCAGTACTTC
cdr3_aa: CASSLAVRQDEQYF

j_call: TRBJ2-5
clone_size: .
v_call: TRBV2
d_call: TRBD1
cdr3_nt: TGTGCCAGCAGTGAAATACGGCAGGGGGAAGAGACCCAGTACTTC
cdr3_aa: CASSEIRQGEETQYF

j_call: TRBJ2-7
clone_size: .
v_call: TRBV6-1
d_call: TRBD2
cdr3_nt: TGTGCCAGCAGTGAAGTTTTTGGAGGGAGGGCCTACGAGCAGTACTTC
cdr3_aa: CASSEVFGGRAYEQYF

j_call: TRBJ2-3
clone_size: .
v_call: TRBV6-5
d_call: .
cdr3_nt: TGTGCCAGCAATTTAGGGGGGGCGCAGTATTTT
cdr3_aa: CASNLGGAQYF

j_call: TRBJ2-7
clone_size: few
v_call: TRBV28
d_call: .
cdr3_nt: TGTGCCAGCAGTTTTGGGATTGGCAGCCTCCCCTCCTACGAGCAGTACTTC
cdr3_aa: CASSFGIGSLPSYEQYF

j_call: TRBJ2-7
clone_size: .
v_call: TRBV6-5
d_call: .
cdr3_nt: TGTGCCAGCAGTTACGGACTTGGGAGCGTCTACGAGCAGTACTTC
cdr3_aa: CASSYGLGSVYEQYF

j_call: TRBJ2-7
clone_size: .
v_call: TRBV4-1
d_call: .
cdr3_nt: TGCGCCAGCAGCCAAGATCCTGTGGGGGGGGCCTATTACGAGCAGTACTTC
cdr3_aa: CASSQDPVGGAYYEQYF

j_call: TRBJ2-2
clone_size: .
v_call: TRBV10-2
d_call: .
cdr3_nt: TGCGCCAGCGGGGGCGGGGTTGACACCGGGGAGCTGTTTTTT
cdr3_aa: CASGGGVDTGELFF

j_call: TRBJ2-1
clone_size: few
v_call: TRBV7-9
d_call: TRBD2
cdr3_nt: TGTGCCAGCAGCCCGTCGGTGGGAGGACTAGCAGGGATCCATGAGCAGTTCTTC
cdr3_aa: CASSPSVGGLAGIHEQFF

j_call: TRBJ2-1
clone_size: few
v_call: TRBV6-5
d_call: TRBD2
cdr3_nt: TGTGCCAGCAGTTACTCGAGTAGCGGGGGGGCAAATGAGCAGTTCTTC
cdr3_aa: CASSYSSSGGANEQFF

j_call: TRBJ2-1
clone_size: .
v_call: TRBV30
d_call: .
cdr3_nt: TGTGCCTGGAGTTCCCCCCCAGGGTTGAGTTTGGATGAGCAGTTCTTC
cdr3_aa: CAWSSPPGLSLDEQFF

j_call: TRBJ2-3
clone_size: .
v_call: TRBV4-1
d_call: .
cdr3_nt: TGCGCCAGCGGTCTCGGGGGTTTTACGAGCACAGATACGCAGTATTTT
cdr3_aa: CASGLGGFTSTDTQYF

j_call: TRBJ2-1
clone_size: .
v_call: TRBV12-1
d_call: .
cdr3_nt: TGTGCCAGTCTTAGCGGGAGGGTATACAATGAGCAGTTCTTC
cdr3_aa: CASLSGRVYNEQFF

j_call: TRBJ2-5
clone_size: .
v_call: TRBV9
d_call: .
cdr3_nt: TGTGCCAGCAGCGTACTAGCGACGATCCAAGAGACCCAGTACTTC
cdr3_aa: CASSVLATIQETQYF

j_call: TRBJ2-1
clone_size: .
v_call: TRBV6-5
d_call: .
cdr3_nt: TGTGCCAGCACCCCGACTAACTATCTAAGGAATGAGCAGTTCTTC
cdr3_aa: CASTPTNYLRNEQFF

j_call: TRBJ2-1
clone_size: .
v_call: TRBV9
d_call: .
cdr3_nt: TGTGCCAGCAGCGTAGGAGGGGGGTACAATGAGCAGTTCTTC
cdr3_aa: CASSVGGGYNEQFF

j_call: TRBJ2-3
clone_size: .
v_call: TRBV27
d_call: .
cdr3_nt: TGTGCCAGCAGTTCGCGGGCTAGCAGCCCAGATACGCAGTATTTT
cdr3_aa: CASSSRASSPDTQYF

j_call: TRBJ2-7
clone_size: .
v_call: TRBV5-6
d_call: .
cdr3_nt: TGTGCCAGCAGCTGGCAGGATCCCTACGAGCAGTACTTC
cdr3_aa: CASSWQDPYEQYF

j_call: TRBJ2-1
clone_size: .
v_call: TRBV6-5
d_call: .
cdr3_nt: TGTGCCAGCAGTTACTCCACGGGAGAAACCTACAATGAGCAGTTCTTC
cdr3_aa: CASSYSTGETYNEQFF

j_call: TRBJ1-1
clone_size: few
v_call: TRBV4-1
d_call: .
cdr3_nt: TGCGCCAGCAGCCGCGCCCCGATGCCGATAGTCGATACTGAAGCTTTCTTT
cdr3_aa: CASSRAPMPIVDTEAFF

j_call: TRBJ1-2
clone_size: .
v_call: TRBV27
d_call: .
cdr3_nt: TGTGCCAGCAGTCCCTCACAGGGAGGAGACTATGGCTACACCTTC
cdr3_aa: CASSPSQGGDYGYTF

j_call: TRBJ2-7
clone_size: .
v_call: TRBV28
d_call: TRBD1
cdr3_nt: TGTGCCAGCAGTTTGGAACTACAGGGGGCTAGCTCCTACGAGCAGTACTTC
cdr3_aa: CASSLELQGASSYEQYF

j_call: TRBJ2-7
clone_size: many
v_call: TRBV4-1
d_call: .
cdr3_nt: TGCGCCAGCAGCCAAAGGATTGAGGGTTCCCAATACGAGCAGTACTTC
cdr3_aa: CASSQRIEGSQYEQYF

j_call: TRBJ2-7
clone_size: .
v_call: TRBV7-9
d_call: .
cdr3_nt: TGTGCCAGCAGCTTAGCTCGAGAGTACGAGCAGTACTTC
cdr3_aa: CASSLAREYEQYF

j_call: TRBJ1-1
clone_size: .
v_call: TRBV4-1
d_call: TRBD1
cdr3_nt: TGCGCCAGCAGCCATATACAGGGGGCAGACACTGAAGCTTTCTTT
cdr3_aa: CASSHIQGADTEAFF

j_call: TRBJ1-2
clone_size: .
v_call: TRBV7-9
d_call: .
cdr3_nt: TGTGCCAGCAGCTCCGGGGGGTACTATGGCTACACCTTC
cdr3_aa: CASSSGGYYGYTF

j_call: TRBJ2-2
clone_size: .
v_call: TRBV9
d_call: .
cdr3_nt: TGTGCCAGCAGCCCCCCCACTGGAAGCGGTCCCACCGGGGAGCTGTTTTTT
cdr3_aa: CASSPPTGSGPTGELFF